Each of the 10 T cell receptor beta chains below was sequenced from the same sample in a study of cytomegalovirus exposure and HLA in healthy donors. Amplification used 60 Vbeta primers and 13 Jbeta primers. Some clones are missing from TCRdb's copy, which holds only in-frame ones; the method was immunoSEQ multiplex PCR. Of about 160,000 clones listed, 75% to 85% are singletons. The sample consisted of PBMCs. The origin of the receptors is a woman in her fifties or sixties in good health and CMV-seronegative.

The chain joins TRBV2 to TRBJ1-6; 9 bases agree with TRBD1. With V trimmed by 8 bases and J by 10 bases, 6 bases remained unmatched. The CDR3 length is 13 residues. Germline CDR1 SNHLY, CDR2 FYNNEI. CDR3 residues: CASYRDRESPLHF. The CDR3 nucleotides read TGTGCCAGCTACCGGGACAGGGAGTCACCCCTCCACTTT.

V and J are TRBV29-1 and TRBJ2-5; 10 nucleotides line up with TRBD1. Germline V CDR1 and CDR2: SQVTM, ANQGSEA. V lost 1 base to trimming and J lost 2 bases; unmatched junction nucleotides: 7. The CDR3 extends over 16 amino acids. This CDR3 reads CSVEGPGQGYQETQYF. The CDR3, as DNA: TGCAGCGTTGAAGGGCCGGGACAGGGGTATCAAGAGACCCAGTACTTC. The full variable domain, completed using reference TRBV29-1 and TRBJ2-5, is SAVISQKPSRDICQRGTSLTIQCQVDSQVTMMFWYRQQPGQSLTLIATANQGSEATYESGFVIDKFPISRPNLTFSTLTVSNMSPEDSSIYLCSVEGPGQGYQETQYFGPGTRLLVL.

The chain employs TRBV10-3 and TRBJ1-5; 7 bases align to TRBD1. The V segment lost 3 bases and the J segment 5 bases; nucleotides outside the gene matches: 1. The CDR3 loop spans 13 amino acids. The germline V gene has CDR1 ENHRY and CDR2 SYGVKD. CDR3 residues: CAISDDRDQPQHF. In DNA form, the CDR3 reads TGTGCCATCAGTGATGACAGGGATCAGCCCCAGCATTTT.

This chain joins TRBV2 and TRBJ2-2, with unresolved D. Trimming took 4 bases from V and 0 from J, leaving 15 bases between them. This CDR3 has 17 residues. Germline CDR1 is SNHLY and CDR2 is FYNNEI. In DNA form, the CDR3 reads TGTGCCAGCAGTGGCTCAAAGAAGCGAGCGAACACCGGGGAGCTGTTTTTT. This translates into CASSGSKKRANTGELFF.

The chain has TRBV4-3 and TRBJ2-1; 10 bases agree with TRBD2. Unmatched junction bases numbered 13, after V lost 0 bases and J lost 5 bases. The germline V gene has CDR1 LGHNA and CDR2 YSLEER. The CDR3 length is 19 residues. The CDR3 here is CASSQETSGKPTRDNEQFF. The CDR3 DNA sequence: TGCGCCAGCAGCCAAGAAACTAGCGGGAAGCCGACAAGGGACAATGAGCAGTTCTTC.

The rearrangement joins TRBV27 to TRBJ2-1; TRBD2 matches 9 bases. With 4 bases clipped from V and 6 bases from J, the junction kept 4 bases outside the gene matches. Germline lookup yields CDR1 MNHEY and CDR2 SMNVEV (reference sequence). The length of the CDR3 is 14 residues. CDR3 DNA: TGTGCCAGCAGTTGGCTAGCGGGACCCAATGAGCAGTTCTTC. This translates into CASSWLAGPNEQFF.

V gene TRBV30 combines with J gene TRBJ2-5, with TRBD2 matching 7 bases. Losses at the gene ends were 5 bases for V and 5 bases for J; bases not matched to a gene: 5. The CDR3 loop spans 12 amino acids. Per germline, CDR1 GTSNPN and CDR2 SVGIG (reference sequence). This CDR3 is CAWRAGRETQYF. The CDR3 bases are TGTGCCTGGCGAGCGGGACGCGAGACCCAGTACTTC.

CDR3 residues: CATYGGSQPQHF. Here the CDR3 DNA reads TGTGCCACTTATGGGGGGAGTCAGCCCCAGCATTTT. The chain carries TRBV19 and TRBJ1-5; a weak D match, TRBD1 (5 bases). Trimming cost V 10 bases and J 6 bases, with 13 bases left between them. Germline CDR1 and CDR2: LNHDA and SQIVND (reference sequence). This CDR3 spans 12 amino acids.

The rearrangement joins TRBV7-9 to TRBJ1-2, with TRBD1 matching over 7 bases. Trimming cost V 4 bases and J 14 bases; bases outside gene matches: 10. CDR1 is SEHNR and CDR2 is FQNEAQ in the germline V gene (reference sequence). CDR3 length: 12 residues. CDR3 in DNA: TGTGCCAGCAGCTCTCTCCAACAGGGGCCAACCTTC. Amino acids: CASSSLQQGPTF.

For the CDR3, the DNA is TGTGCCAGCAGTTCACAGGGGGTCACCGGGGAGCTGTTTTTT. Translating gives CASSSQGVTGELFF. The chain combines TRBV27 with TRBJ2-2, with 8 bases lining up with TRBD1. The CDR3 totals 14 residues. Germline CDR1 reads MNHEY; CDR2 reads SMNVEV (reference sequence). After removal of 4 bases from V and 4 bases from J, the junction contained 2 bases not matched to a gene.